The 25 T cell receptor beta chains presented below share a single source sample, sequenced in a study of blood T cell repertoires in COVID-19. Generated by immunoSEQ multiplex PCR, the TCRdb table keeps only in-frame clones and is missing some. The repertoire holds about 250,000 clones, with around 83% as singletons. Input material: peripheral blood. The receptor source for this set is a man at least 80 years old with acute or convalescent COVID-19.

This clone was counted once. The chain recombines TRBV5-4 with TRBJ2-1; 10 bases fit TRBD2. This CDR3 is 15 amino acids long. Germline V gene data show CDR1 as SGHNT and CDR2 as YYREEE (reference sequence). V shed 2 bases, J shed 7 bases, and the junction held 6 bases outside the gene matches. The CDR3 sequence: CASSLQREGGNEQFF. CDR3 bases: TGTGCCAGCAGCTTACAGCGGGAGGGTGGTAATGAGCAGTTCTTC.

The CDR3 is CASSQGIAGGRGEQFF. The CDR3 region has the DNA TGCGCCAGCAGCCAAGGGATAGCGGGGGGCCGAGGTGAGCAGTTCTTC. The chain links TRBV4-1 to TRBJ2-1; 10 nucleotides align to TRBD2. This CDR3 is built from 16 residues. Germline V gives CDR1 MGHRA, CDR2 YSYEKL. The junction had 9 bases not matched to a gene; V was cut back by 1 base and J by 9 bases.

The chain is built from TRBV19 and TRBJ2-7; 8 bases are a match to TRBD1. This CDR3 contains 19 residues. Trimming removed 3 bases from V and 3 bases from J; junction bases left unmatched: 19. Looked up from germline, CDR1 is LNHDA and CDR2 is SQIVND (reference sequence). CDR3 sequence: CASSIRQGTGPVKNYEQYF. As DNA, the CDR3 is TGTGCCAGTAGTATTCGACAAGGGACAGGCCCTGTTAAGAACTACGAGCAGTACTTC.

In this sample, this clone turned up once. This chain joins TRBV7-2 and TRBJ2-1; 8 bases match TRBD2. The germline gives CDR1 SGHTA, CDR2 FQGNSA. Unmatched junction bases numbered 4, after V lost 3 bases and J lost 3 bases. This CDR3 is built from 15 residues. DNA of the CDR3: TGTGCCAGCAGCTTGGGCGGGAGGAACTACAATGAGCAGTTCTTC. Its translation: CASSLGGRNYNEQFF.

In this sample, this clone turned up once. The chain carries TRBV2 and TRBJ2-7; no clear D gene. The germline gives CDR1 SNHLY, CDR2 FYNNEI. The CDR3 has 13 amino acids. Deletions cut 5 bases from V and 3 bases from J, with 11 bases between. CDR3: CASSLTTDYEQYF. CDR3 nucleotide sequence: TGTGCCAGCAGTTTGACAACGGACTACGAGCAGTACTTC.

J is TRBJ2-4 and V is TRBV5-1; D may be TRBD2 (6 bases). The ends were cut back, 2 bases at V and 3 bases at J, with 9 bases in the middle. From germline, CDR1 is SGHRS and CDR2 YFSETQ. The CDR3 sequence is 14 residues long. The CDR3 sequence: CASSLETSKNIQYF. CDR3 bases: TGCGCCAGCAGCTTAGAGACTAGCAAAAACATTCAGTACTTC.

The chain is built from TRBV5-1 and TRBJ2-4; D ambiguous. The germline V gene encodes CDR1 SGHRS and CDR2 YFSETQ. V shed 0 bases and J shed 2 bases, with 6 bases lying between them. The CDR3 has 14 amino acids. CDR3 sequence: CASSLESPKNIQYF. The CDR3 DNA follows: TGCGCCAGCAGCTTGGAGAGTCCCAAAAACATTCAGTACTTC.

The chain couples TRBV15 to TRBJ2-6; D is ambiguous. Trimming shortened V by 7 bases and J by 2 bases, and 9 bases separated the two germline ends. This CDR3 is built from 14 residues. Germline V gene lookup returns CDR1 LNHNV and CDR2 YYDKDF (reference sequence). CDR3 region: CATTHWPGANVLTF. The CDR3 DNA sequence: TGTGCCACCACACATTGGCCTGGGGCCAACGTCCTGACTTTC.

This clone has a single count. The rearrangement uses TRBV3-1 (or the pseudogene TRBV3-2) and TRBJ1-5; the D is unclear. V was clipped by 3 bases and J by 0 bases, with 6 bases between them. Germline V CDR1 and CDR2: LGHDT, YNNKEL (reference sequence). The CDR3 covers 14 residues. The CDR3 DNA sequence: TGTGCCAGCAGCCACATCAATAGCAATCAGCCCCAGCATTTT. Translating it yields CASSHINSNQPQHF.

This clone appeared a few times. The chain links TRBV5-1 to TRBJ2-7; D unresolved. The CDR3 runs to 14 residues. V lost 4 bases and J lost 7, with 18 bases in between. Germline CDR1 is SGHRS and CDR2 is YFSETQ. CDR3 in amino acids: CASSLLGKLGEQYF. CDR3 coding DNA: TGCGCCAGCAGCCTCCTTGGCAAGCTCGGGGAGCAGTACTTC. The complete variable domain, with remaining parts taken from reference TRBV5-1 and TRBJ2-7, reads KAGVTQTPRYLIKTRGQQVTLSCSPISGHRSVSWYQQTPGQGLQFLFEYFSETQRNKGNFPGRFSGRQFSNSRSEMNVSTLELGDSALYLCASSLLGKLGEQYFGPGTRLTVT.

The rearrangement joins TRBV5-1 to TRBJ1-1; the D is unclear. V was pared by 0 bases and J by 5 bases, with 11 bases between. This CDR3 has 14 residues. Germline-derived CDR1 and CDR2 are SGHRS and YFSETQ. CDR3 residues: CASSLDGVGTEAFF. CDR3 coding DNA: TGCGCCAGCAGCTTGGACGGGGTAGGGACTGAAGCTTTCTTT. Full variable domain (rest looked up from reference TRBV5-1 and TRBJ1-1): KAGVTQTPRYLIKTRGQQVTLSCSPISGHRSVSWYQQTPGQGLQFLFEYFSETQRNKGNFPGRFSGRQFSNSRSEMNVSTLELGDSALYLCASSLDGVGTEAFFGQGTRLTVV.

V and J are TRBV6-5 and TRBJ1-4, with D perhaps matching TRBD1 (5 bases). CDR1 and CDR2 from the germline V gene are MNHEY and SVGAGI. The CDR3 sequence is 15 residues long. V lost 4 bases, J lost 4 bases, and 13 bases lay in between. CDR3 sequence (DNA): TGTGCCAGCAGTTCGAGGAGGGACGGTAATGAAAAACTGTTTTTT. Protein: CASSSRRDGNEKLFF.

The V gene is TRBV5-1, the J gene TRBJ2-1; weak D call: TRBD2 (5 bases). The CDR3 is 15 amino acids. Germline V gene lookup returns CDR1 SGHRS and CDR2 YFSETQ. Between the trimmed V and J ends, which lost 0 bases and 3 bases, there was a span of 10 bases. CDR3 amino acids: CASSLEGADYNEQFF. CDR3 nucleotides: TGCGCCAGCAGCTTGGAGGGAGCCGACTACAATGAGCAGTTCTTC.

This clone appeared once. The chain joins TRBV9 to TRBJ2-3; perhaps TRBD2 as D (5 bases). This CDR3 is 14 amino acids long. V shed 4 bases and J shed 0 bases, with 9 bases lying between them. Germline CDR1 is SGDLS and CDR2 is YYNGEE. The CDR3 nucleotides read TGTGCCAGCAGCCCTAGCCTGAGCACAGATACGCAGTATTTT. This sequence encodes CASSPSLSTDTQYF. The whole variable domain, remainder taken from reference TRBV9 and TRBJ2-3, is DSGVTQTPKHLITATGQRVTLRCSPRSGDLSVYWYQQSLDQGLQFLIQYYNGEERAKGNILERFSAQQFPDLHSELNLSSLELGDSALYFCASSPSLSTDTQYFGPGTRLTVL.

The chain uses TRBV19 and TRBJ2-3; TRBD1 might be the D (6 bases). The CDR3 covers 19 residues. V lost 5 bases and J lost 6, with 30 bases in between. The V gene's germline CDR1 is LNHDA and CDR2 SQIVND (reference sequence). The CDR3: CASSHKPPGHLLGVDTQYF. The CDR3 DNA reads as TGTGCCAGTAGTCACAAACCACCGGGACATCTTCTCGGGGTGGATACGCAGTATTTT.

This clone has a single count. The chain combines TRBV9 with TRBJ1-1, with a possible D match to TRBD1 (6 bases). With 4 bases removed from V and 4 bases from J, the gap between germline ends came to 14 bases. The germline V gene encodes CDR1 SGDLS and CDR2 YYNGEE. The CDR3 length is 14 residues. Written as DNA, the CDR3 is TGTGCCAGCAGCCAATACAGGGAGGGCACTGAAGCTTTCTTT. Protein: CASSQYREGTEAFF. Supplemented by reference TRBV9 and TRBJ1-1, the full variable domain reads DSGVTQTPKHLITATGQRVTLRCSPRSGDLSVYWYQQSLDQGLQFLIQYYNGEERAKGNILERFSAQQFPDLHSELNLSSLELGDSALYFCASSQYREGTEAFFGQGTRLTVV.

V usage is TRBV6-5 and J usage is TRBJ1-5, with TRBD1 as a possible D gene (5 bases). The V end was cut by 11 bases, the J end by 2 bases, with 16 bases between. There are 14 residues in the CDR3. Germline V gene data show CDR1 as MNHEY and CDR2 as SVGAGI. In nucleotides, the CDR3 is TGTGCCTCAGGCGGGGGATTAGGCAATCAGCCCCAGCATTTT. Translated, it gives CASGGGLGNQPQHF.

The chain combines TRBV29-1 with TRBJ1-2; D is unclear. Germline-derived CDR1 and CDR2 are SQVTM and ANQGSEA. This CDR3 region has 13 residues. V was cut by 1 base and J by 4 bases, with 10 bases left in between. The CDR3 reads CSVEASGLYGYTF. Here the CDR3 DNA reads TGCAGCGTTGAAGCGAGCGGGCTCTATGGCTACACCTTC.

The V and J genes are TRBV12-2 and TRBJ1-5; the table calls TRBD1, which could not be checked here. TRBV12-2 is described as a pseudogene. This CDR3 region has 12 residues. This CDR3 reads CASRSLGLPQHF. Written as DNA, the CDR3 is TGTGCAAGTCGCTCCTTGGGCCTCCCCCAGCATTTT.

J is TRBJ2-3 and V is TRBV7-9; 8 bases are a match to TRBD2. J lost 3 bases, V lost 3 bases, and 5 bases had no gene match. Germline V gene sequence: CDR1 SEHNR, CDR2 FQNEAQ (reference sequence). The CDR3 extends over 15 amino acids. As DNA, the CDR3 is TGTGCCAGCAGCTTCCCTAGCGGGTCAACAGATACGCAGTATTTT. Translation: CASSFPSGSTDTQYF.

The table lists this clone with a count of one. The gene calls are TRBV5-6 and TRBJ2-1; TRBD2 agrees at 7 bases. This CDR3 comprises 17 residues. Germline CDR1 reads SGHDT; CDR2 reads YYEEEE. V trimming: 4 bases; J trimming: 0 bases; junction bases outside the gene matches: 10. CDR3 amino acids: CASSAPGLLSSYNEQFF. The CDR3 DNA reads as TGTGCCAGCAGCGCCCCGGGACTACTGAGCTCCTACAATGAGCAGTTCTTC.

This rearrangement joins TRBV25-1 to TRBJ2-3, with 8 bases lining up with TRBD2. Germline assignment: CDR1 MGHDK and CDR2 SYGVNS. This CDR3 is 17 amino acids long. The ends lost 1 base at V and 2 bases at J; junction bases unmatched: 8. DNA of the CDR3: TGTGCCAGCAGTGAATTAATCGAGCGGGGGACCACAGATACGCAGTATTTT. Translation gives CASSELIERGTTDTQYF.

CDR3 bases: TGTGCCAGCAGTTGGACAGGGACGGGGGAGCAGTACTTC. Protein product: CASSWTGTGEQYF. This chain uses TRBV6-2 or TRBV6-3 with TRBJ2-7; 8 bases align to TRBD1. Germline CDR1 is MNHEY and CDR2 is SVGEGT. The CDR3 is made up of 13 amino acids. V shed 4 bases, J shed 7 bases, and the junction held 6 bases outside the gene matches.

This clone was counted only a few times. The chain is built from TRBV6-5 and TRBJ1-6; possibly TRBD1 for D (5 bases). The germline V and J ends were trimmed by 10 bases and 9 bases, with 19 bases remaining between them. Germline-derived CDR1 and CDR2 are MNHEY and SVGAGI. CDR3 length equals 14 residues. The CDR3 protein is CATHGTGRGSPLHF. In nucleotides, the CDR3 is TGTGCCACCCACGGGACTGGAAGGGGTTCACCCCTCCACTTT.

The rearrangement uses TRBV6-5 and TRBJ2-1, with 11 bases identical to TRBD2. The CDR3 spans 14 residues. V lost 6 bases to trimming and J lost 5 bases; unmatched junction nucleotides: 3. CDR1 is MNHEY and CDR2 is SVGAGI in the germline V gene. The CDR3 DNA follows: TGTGCCAGCAGGGGGACTAGCGGCGACAATGAGCAGTTCTTC. Its translation: CASRGTSGDNEQFF.